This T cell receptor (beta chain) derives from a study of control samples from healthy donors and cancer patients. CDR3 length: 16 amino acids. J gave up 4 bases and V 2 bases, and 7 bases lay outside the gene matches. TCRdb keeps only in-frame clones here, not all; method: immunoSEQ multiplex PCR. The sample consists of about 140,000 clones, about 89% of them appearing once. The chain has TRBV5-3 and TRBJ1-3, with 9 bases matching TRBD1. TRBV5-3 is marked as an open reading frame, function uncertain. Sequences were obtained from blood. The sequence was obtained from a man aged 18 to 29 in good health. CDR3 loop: CARSFPNTGGGNTIYF. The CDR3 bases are TGTGCCAGAAGCTTCCCTAATACAGGGGGCGGAAACACCATATATTTT.